This entry concerns a single T cell receptor (beta chain). The sample belongs to a study of Ad26.COV2.S vaccination and SARS-CoV-2 variants. Study in general: Intramuscularly, Ad26.COV2.S was given either once or twice, 56 days apart.

The CDR3 runs 15 residues. Losses at the gene ends were 5 bases for V and 5 bases for J; bases not matched to a gene: 12. Germline values: CDR1 LNHDA, CDR2 SQIVND (reference sequence). TCRdb keeps only in-frame clones here, not all; method: immunoSEQ multiplex PCR. The table has about 430,000 clones, over 75% seen once; the top ten hold 12%. Regarding treatment: around 19 received Ad26.COV2.S at low or high dose, single or two shots; 5 received placebo; per-sample allocation not given. The study sampled participants on day 63 after the first vaccine or placebo injection. The sequence derives from a person between 18 and 60 years old who received the Ad26.COV2.S COVID-19 vaccine or a placebo. The specimen was peripheral blood, collected in a trial of Ad26.COV2.S vaccine versus placebo. The chain joins TRBV19 to TRBJ2-7, with 7 bases fitting TRBD2. CDR3 sequence (DNA): TGTGCCAGTAGTCCGCGGGGAGGGAGTATCAACGAGCAGTACTTC. Amino acid sequence: CASSPRGGSINEQYF.